This T cell receptor beta chain comes out of a study of shared clonotypes between healthy human individuals. Profiled with immunoSEQ multiplex PCR; TCRdb holds only in-frame clones, not every one. This table has approximately 2,000,000 clones, around 95% appearing once. Terminally differentiated effector memory CD45RA+ cells were excluded by CCR7 positive selection of CD45RO-negative cells. Study results and limitations: Generation of non-shared clonotypes was less probable than generation of clonotypes shared by all four donors.

V lost 1 base to trimming and J lost 0 bases, with 5 bases between them. This CDR3 comprises 13 residues. Germline lookup yields CDR1 SGHDT and CDR2 YYEEEE. Worth noting for this clone: What it recognizes is unknown.

This clonotype was sampled from a man aged 18 to 30 in good health. Some clones in this sample may be carry-over from other donors' samples. Sequenced material: naive CD8+ T cells from PBMCs. The V call is TRBV5-6, the J call TRBJ2-7, with no clear D. The CDR3 bases are TGTGCCAGCAGCTTGTGGACCTCCTACGAGCAGTACTTC. It specifies CASSLWTSYEQYF.